Below are 8 T cell receptor beta chains sequenced from a single sample in a study of beta chain features in type 1 diabetes. Reverse transcribing all isolated RNA meant expressed TCRB transcripts were sequenced. Profiling relied on immunoSEQ multiplex PCR, and the TCRdb table lists in-frame clones only, not all of them. The sample has almost 350,000 clones; 6.5% to 10% are singletons. The sample was central memory CD4+ T cells from blood. These receptors were collected from a young woman in good health.

V and J are TRBV13 and TRBJ2-3; TRBD2 agrees at 12 bases. The CDR3 extends over 16 amino acids. Germline trimming cut 5 bases from V and 2 bases from J; bases unmatched to any gene: 5. Germline CDR1 reads PRHDT; CDR2 reads FYEKMQ (reference sequence). The CDR3 loop reads CASSHRLAGDTDTQYF. In DNA, the CDR3 is TGTGCCAGCAGCCACCGACTAGCGGGAGACACAGATACGCAGTATTTT.

This clone was counted between two and nine times. V gene TRBV4-2 combines with J gene TRBJ1-5; a weak D match, TRBD1 (5 bases). V was shortened by 0 bases and J by 9 bases, with 21 bases between the two germline ends. CDR3 length: 17 residues. CDR1 is LGHNA and CDR2 is YNFKEQ in the germline V gene. The CDR3 nucleotides are TGTGCCAGCAGCCAAGACCTTTATGAGGGACGGGAAAGGCCCCAGCATTTT. Translation: CASSQDLYEGRERPQHF.

This clone was seen many times. The same CDR3 also results from other DNA sequences found in this sample. The rearrangement joins TRBV29-1 to TRBJ1-1; the D gene is possibly TRBD1 (6 bases). The V and J ends lost 4 bases and 0 bases respectively, with 12 bases between them. This CDR3 comprises 14 residues. CDR1 is SQVTM, CDR2 ANQGSEA, per germline. CDR3 in DNA: TGCAGCGTTGCTCCGGGACAATTGAACACTGAAGCTTTCTTT. It yields the protein CSVAPGQLNTEAFF.

This clone was picked up many times. The V and J genes are TRBV28 and TRBJ1-2; no firm D call. The CDR3 is 15 residues long. Germline V gene sequence: CDR1 MDHEN, CDR2 SYDVKM. CDR3 in DNA: TGTGCAACTACCCAGCAATCCAGGACTAACTATGGCTACACCTTC. It codes for CATTQQSRTNYGYTF.

This clone was observed many times. This rearrangement joins TRBV14 to TRBJ2-5; 14 bases map to TRBD2. Looked up from germline, CDR1 is SGHDN and CDR2 is FVKESK. CDR3 length equals 14 residues. The CDR3 loop reads CPPGLAGETETQYF. The CDR3 region has the DNA TGTCCGCCGGGACTAGCGGGAGAAACGGAGACCCAGTACTTC.

The chain couples TRBV7-2 to TRBJ2-1; D ambiguous. The germline gives CDR1 SGHTA, CDR2 FQGNSA. V dropped 2 bases and J dropped 5 bases, with 7 bases sitting between them. This CDR3 region has 13 residues. The CDR3 sequence is CASSLFGDNEQFF. The CDR3 DNA reads as TGTGCCAGCAGCTTATTCGGCGACAATGAGCAGTTCTTC.

The CDR3 spells CASSSTSGRASEQYF. CDR3 nucleotides: TGTGCCAGCAGCTCGACTAGCGGGAGGGCCTCCGAGCAGTACTTC. This sequence joins TRBV5-4 and TRBJ2-7; TRBD2 aligns across 14 bases. Trimming took 3 bases from V and 6 from J; bases not matched to a gene: 5. This CDR3 comprises 15 residues. Germline V gene data show CDR1 as SGHNT and CDR2 as YYREEE (reference sequence).

Of note for this clone: At one end the junction does not follow the germline gene, possibly because of a read error. V is TRBV5-1 and J is TRBJ2-5, with TRBD1 identical over 7 bases. Germline CDR1 is SGHRS and CDR2 is YFSETQ. CDR3 size: 15 residues. The CDR3 is CASSLGQIWWETQYF. The DNA of the CDR3 is TGCGCCAGCAGTTTGGGACAGATCTGGTGGGAGACCCAGTACTTC.